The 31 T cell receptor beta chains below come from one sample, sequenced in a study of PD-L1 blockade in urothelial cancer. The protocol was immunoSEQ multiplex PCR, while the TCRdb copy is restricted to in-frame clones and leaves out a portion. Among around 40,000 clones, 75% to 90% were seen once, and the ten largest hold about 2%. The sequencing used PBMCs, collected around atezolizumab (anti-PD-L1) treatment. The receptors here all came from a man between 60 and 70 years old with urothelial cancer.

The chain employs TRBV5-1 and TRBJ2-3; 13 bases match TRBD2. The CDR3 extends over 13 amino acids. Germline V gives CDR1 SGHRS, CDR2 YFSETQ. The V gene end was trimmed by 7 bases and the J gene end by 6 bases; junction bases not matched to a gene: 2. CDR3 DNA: TGCGCCAGCGGACTAGCGGGGGTGGATACGCAGTATTTT. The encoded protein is CASGLAGVDTQYF. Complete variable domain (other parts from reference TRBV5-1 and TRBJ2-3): KAGVTQTPRYLIKTRGQQVTLSCSPISGHRSVSWYQQTPGQGLQFLFEYFSETQRNKGNFPGRFSGRQFSNSRSEMNVSTLELGDSALYLCASGLAGVDTQYFGPGTRLTVL.

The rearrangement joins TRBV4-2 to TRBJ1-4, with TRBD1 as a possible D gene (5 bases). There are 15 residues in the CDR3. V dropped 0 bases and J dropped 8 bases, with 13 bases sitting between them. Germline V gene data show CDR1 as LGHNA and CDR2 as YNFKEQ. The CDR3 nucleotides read TGTGCCAGCAGCCAAGACCCAGGGTTAGGGGAAAAACTGTTTTTT. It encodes CASSQDPGLGEKLFF.

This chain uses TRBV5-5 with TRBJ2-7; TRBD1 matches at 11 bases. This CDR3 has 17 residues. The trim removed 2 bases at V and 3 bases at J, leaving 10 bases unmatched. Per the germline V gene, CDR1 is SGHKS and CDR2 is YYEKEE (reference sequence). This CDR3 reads CASSLDNSGTGGYEQYF. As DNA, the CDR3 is TGTGCCAGCAGCTTAGATAATTCCGGGACAGGGGGCTACGAGCAGTACTTC.

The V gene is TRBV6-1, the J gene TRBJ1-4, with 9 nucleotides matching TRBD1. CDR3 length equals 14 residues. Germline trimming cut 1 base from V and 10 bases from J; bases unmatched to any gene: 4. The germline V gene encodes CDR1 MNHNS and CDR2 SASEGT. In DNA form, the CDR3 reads TGTGCCAGCAGTGAAGAGGGACAGGGAGTAAAACTGTTTTTT. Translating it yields CASSEEGQGVKLFF.

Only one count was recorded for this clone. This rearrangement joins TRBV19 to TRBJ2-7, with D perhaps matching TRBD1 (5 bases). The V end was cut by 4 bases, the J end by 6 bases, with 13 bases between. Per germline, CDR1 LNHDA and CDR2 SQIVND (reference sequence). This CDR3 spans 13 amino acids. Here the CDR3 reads CASSTPAQGEQYF. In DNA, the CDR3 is TGTGCCAGTAGTACGCCCGCTCAGGGCGAGCAGTACTTC.

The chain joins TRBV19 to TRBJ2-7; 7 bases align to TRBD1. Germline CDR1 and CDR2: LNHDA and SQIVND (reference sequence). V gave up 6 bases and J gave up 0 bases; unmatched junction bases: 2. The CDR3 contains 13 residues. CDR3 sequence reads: CASRRQGSYEQYF. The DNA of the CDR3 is TGTGCCAGTAGGCGACAGGGCTCCTACGAGCAGTACTTC.

CDR3 in DNA: TGTGCCAGCAGCTTAGGTACTAGCGGGGGGTCATTTAGCACAGATACGCAGTATTTT. It yields the protein CASSLGTSGGSFSTDTQYF. The chain combines TRBV7-2 with TRBJ2-3, with 12 bases that match TRBD2. The CDR3 is 19 residues long. CDR1 and CDR2 (germline): SGHTA, FQGNSA. After removal of 1 base from V and 0 bases from J, the junction contained 8 bases not matched to a gene.

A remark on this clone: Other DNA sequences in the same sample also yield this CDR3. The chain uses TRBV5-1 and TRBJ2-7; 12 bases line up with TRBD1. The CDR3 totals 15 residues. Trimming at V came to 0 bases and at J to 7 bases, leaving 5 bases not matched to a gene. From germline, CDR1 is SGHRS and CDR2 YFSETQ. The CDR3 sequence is CASSLGGQGAGEQYF. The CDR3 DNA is TGCGCCAGCAGCTTGGGGGGACAGGGGGCAGGTGAGCAGTACTTC. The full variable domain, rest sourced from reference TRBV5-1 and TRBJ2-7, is KAGVTQTPRYLIKTRGQQVTLSCSPISGHRSVSWYQQTPGQGLQFLFEYFSETQRNKGNFPGRFSGRQFSNSRSEMNVSTLELGDSALYLCASSLGGQGAGEQYFGPGTRLTVT.

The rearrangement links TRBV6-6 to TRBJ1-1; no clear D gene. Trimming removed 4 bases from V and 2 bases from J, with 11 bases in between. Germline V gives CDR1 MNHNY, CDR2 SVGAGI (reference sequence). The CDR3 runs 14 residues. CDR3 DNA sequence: TGTGCCAGCAGTTCTCCCGGGTACAACACTGAAGCTTTCTTT. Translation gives CASSSPGYNTEAFF.

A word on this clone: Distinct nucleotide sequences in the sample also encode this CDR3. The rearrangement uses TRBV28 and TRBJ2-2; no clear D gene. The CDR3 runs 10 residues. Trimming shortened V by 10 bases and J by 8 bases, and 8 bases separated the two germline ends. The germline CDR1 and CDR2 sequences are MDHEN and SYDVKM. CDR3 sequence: CATSTGELFF. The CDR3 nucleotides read TGTGCCACCAGCACTGGGGAGCTGTTTTTT.

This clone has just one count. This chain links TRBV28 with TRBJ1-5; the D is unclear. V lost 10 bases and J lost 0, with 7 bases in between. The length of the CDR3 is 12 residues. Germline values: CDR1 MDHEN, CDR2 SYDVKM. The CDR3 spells CATRVSNQPQHF. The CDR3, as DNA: TGTGCCACGAGGGTTAGCAATCAGCCCCAGCATTTT.

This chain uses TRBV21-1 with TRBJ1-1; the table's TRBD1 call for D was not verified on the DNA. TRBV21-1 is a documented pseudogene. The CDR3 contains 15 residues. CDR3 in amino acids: CASSKALSDREGAFF. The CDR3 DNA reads TGTGCCAGCAGCAAAGCGCTTTCGGACAGGGAGGGAGCTTTCTTT.

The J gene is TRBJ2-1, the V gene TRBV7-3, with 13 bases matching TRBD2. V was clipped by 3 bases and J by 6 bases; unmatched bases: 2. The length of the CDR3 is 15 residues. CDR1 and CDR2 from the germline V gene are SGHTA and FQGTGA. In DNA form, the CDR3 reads TGTGCCAGCAGCTTGGGACTAGCGGGACTCAATGAGCAGTTCTTC. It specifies CASSLGLAGLNEQFF. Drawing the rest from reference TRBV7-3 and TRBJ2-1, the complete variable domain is GAGVSQTPSNKVTEKGKYVELRCDPISGHTALYWYRQSLGQGPEFLIYFQGTGAADDSGLPNDRFFAVRPEGSVSTLKIQRTERGDSAVYLCASSLGLAGLNEQFFGPGTRLTVL.

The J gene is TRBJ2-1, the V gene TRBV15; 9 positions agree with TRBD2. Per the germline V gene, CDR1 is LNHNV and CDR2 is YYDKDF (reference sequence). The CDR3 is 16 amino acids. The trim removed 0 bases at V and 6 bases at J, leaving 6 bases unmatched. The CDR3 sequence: CATSRDRAGGPNEQFF. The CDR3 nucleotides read TGTGCCACCAGCAGAGATCGTGCGGGAGGGCCCAATGAGCAGTTCTTC.

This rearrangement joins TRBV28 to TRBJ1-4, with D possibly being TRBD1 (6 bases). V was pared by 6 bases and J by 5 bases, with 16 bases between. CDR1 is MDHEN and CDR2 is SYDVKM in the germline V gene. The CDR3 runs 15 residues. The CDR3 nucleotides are TGTGCCAGCAGCACGGTGGGGGGGCCGAATGAAAAACTGTTTTTT. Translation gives CASSTVGGPNEKLFF.

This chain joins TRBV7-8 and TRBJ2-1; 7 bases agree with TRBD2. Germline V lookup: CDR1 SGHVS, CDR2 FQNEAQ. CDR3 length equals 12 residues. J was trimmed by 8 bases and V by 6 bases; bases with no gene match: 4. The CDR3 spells CASRAGRDEQFF. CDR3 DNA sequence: TGTGCCAGCAGGGCAGGGAGGGATGAGCAGTTCTTC.

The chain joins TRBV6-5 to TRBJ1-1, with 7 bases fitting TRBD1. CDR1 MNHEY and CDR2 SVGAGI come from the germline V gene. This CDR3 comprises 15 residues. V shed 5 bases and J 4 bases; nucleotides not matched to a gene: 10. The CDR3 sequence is CASSPNQGGRTEAFF. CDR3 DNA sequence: TGTGCCAGCAGTCCCAACCAGGGGGGCCGCACTGAAGCTTTCTTT.

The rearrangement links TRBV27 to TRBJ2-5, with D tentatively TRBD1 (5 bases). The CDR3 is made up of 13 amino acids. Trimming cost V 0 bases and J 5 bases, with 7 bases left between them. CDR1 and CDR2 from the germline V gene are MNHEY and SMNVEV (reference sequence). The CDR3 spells CASSLSRAETQYF. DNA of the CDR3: TGTGCCAGCAGTTTATCCAGGGCCGAGACCCAGTACTTC.

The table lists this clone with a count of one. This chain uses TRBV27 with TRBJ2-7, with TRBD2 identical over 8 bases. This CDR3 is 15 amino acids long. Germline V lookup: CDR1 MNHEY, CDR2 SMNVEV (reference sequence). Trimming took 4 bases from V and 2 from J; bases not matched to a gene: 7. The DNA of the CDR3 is TGTGCCAGCAGTTCACTAGCGGACCTGACCTACGAGCAGTACTTC. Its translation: CASSSLADLTYEQYF.

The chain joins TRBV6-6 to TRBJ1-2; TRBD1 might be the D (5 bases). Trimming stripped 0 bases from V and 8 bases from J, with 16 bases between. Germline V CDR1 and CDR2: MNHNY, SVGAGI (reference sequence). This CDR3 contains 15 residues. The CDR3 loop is CASSYSSYSGEGYTF. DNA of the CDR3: TGTGCCAGCAGTTACTCGTCATATTCGGGGGAAGGCTACACCTTC.

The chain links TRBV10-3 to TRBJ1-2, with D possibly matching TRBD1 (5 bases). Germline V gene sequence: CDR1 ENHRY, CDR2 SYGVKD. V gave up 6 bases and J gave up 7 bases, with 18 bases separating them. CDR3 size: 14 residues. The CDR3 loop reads CAISEAGRGGGYTF. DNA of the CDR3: TGTGCCATCAGCGAAGCAGGGAGGGGAGGTGGCTACACCTTC.

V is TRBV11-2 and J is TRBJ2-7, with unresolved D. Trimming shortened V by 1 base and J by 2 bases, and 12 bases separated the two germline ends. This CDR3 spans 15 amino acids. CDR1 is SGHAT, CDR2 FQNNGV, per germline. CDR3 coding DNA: TGTGCCAGCAGCTTAGGACCGGGTATGGCCTACGAGCAGTACTTC. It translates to CASSLGPGMAYEQYF.

CDR3 in amino acids: CASTPGGGLMNTEAFF. Written as DNA, the CDR3 is TGTGCCAGTACCCCCGGTGGCGGCCTCATGAACACTGAAGCTTTCTTT. This chain connects TRBV19 to TRBJ1-1; no clear D. The ends were cut back, 7 bases at V and 0 bases at J, with 18 bases in the middle. The length of the CDR3 is 16 residues. CDR1 LNHDA and CDR2 SQIVND come from the germline V gene (reference sequence).

The DNA of the CDR3 is TGTGCCAGCAGTCCACCAGGGGGTTCGGGCAATGAGCAGTTCTTC. Translation: CASSPPGGSGNEQFF. This sequence joins TRBV21-1 and TRBJ2-1; TRBD1, as called in the table, went unchecked against the DNA. TRBV21-1 is marked as a pseudogene. The CDR3 totals 15 residues.

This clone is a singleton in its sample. The CDR3: CASILRFGTEAFF. For the CDR3, the DNA is TGTGCCAGCATTCTGAGGTTTGGCACTGAAGCTTTCTTT. V and J are TRBV2 and TRBJ1-1; D gene ambiguous. Trimming shortened V by 7 bases and J by 4 bases, and 13 bases separated the two germline ends. In germline, CDR1 is SNHLY, CDR2 FYNNEI. The CDR3 consists of 13 residues. Full variable domain (outside the CDR3, taken from reference TRBV2 and TRBJ1-1): EPEVTQTPSHQVTQMGQEVILRCVPISNHLYFYWYRQILGQKVEFLVSFYNNEISEKSEIFDDQFSVERPDGSNFTLKIRSTKLEDSAMYFCASILRFGTEAFFGQGTRLTVV.

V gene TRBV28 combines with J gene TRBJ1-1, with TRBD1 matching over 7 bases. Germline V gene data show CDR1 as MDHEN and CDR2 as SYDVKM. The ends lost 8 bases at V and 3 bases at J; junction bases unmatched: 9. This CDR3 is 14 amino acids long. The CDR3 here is CASSTGKRDTEAFF. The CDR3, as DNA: TGTGCCAGCTCGACAGGGAAAAGGGACACTGAAGCTTTCTTT. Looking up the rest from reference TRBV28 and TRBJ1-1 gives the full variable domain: DVKVTQSSRYLVKRTGEKVFLECVQDMDHENMFWYRQDPGLGLRLIYFSYDVKMKEKGDIPEGYSVSREKKERFSLILESASTNQTSMYLCASSTGKRDTEAFFGQGTRLTVV.

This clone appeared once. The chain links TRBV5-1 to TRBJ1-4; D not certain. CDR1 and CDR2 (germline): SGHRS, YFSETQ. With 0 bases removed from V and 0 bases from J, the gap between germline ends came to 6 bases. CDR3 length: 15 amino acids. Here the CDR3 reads CASSLVPTTNEKLFF. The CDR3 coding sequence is TGCGCCAGCAGCTTGGTTCCTACAACTAATGAAAAACTGTTTTTT.

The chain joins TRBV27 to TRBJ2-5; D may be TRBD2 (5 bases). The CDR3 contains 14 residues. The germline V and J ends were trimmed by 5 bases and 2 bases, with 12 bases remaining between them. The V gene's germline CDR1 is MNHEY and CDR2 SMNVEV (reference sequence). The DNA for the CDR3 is TGTGCCAGCAGTAGAGCGGCTCTACAAGAGACCCAGTACTTC. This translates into CASSRAALQETQYF.

This CDR3 reads CASSQGQTYQETQYF. CDR3 coding DNA: TGCGCCAGCAGCCAGGGACAGACCTACCAAGAGACCCAGTACTTC. The rearrangement links TRBV5-1 to TRBJ2-5; TRBD1 matches 7 bases. Germline assignment: CDR1 SGHRS and CDR2 YFSETQ. J was trimmed by 0 bases and V by 4 bases; bases with no gene match: 6. This CDR3 is built from 15 residues.

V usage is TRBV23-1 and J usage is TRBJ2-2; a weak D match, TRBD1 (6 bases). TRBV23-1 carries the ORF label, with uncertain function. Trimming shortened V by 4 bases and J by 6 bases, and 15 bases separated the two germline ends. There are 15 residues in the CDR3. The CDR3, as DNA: TGCGCCAGCAGTCGCACAGGGCAGAATCCCGGGGAGCTGTTTTTT. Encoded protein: CASSRTGQNPGELFF.

CDR3 in amino acids: CASSSPNRGGDEQYF. In DNA, the CDR3 is TGTGCCAGCAGCTCCCCCAACAGGGGCGGGGACGAGCAGTACTTC. The chain links TRBV7-2 to TRBJ2-7, with TRBD1 as a possible D gene (7 bases). Per germline, CDR1 SGHTA and CDR2 FQGNSA. This CDR3 is built from 15 residues. V lost 4 bases, J lost 5 bases, and 18 bases lay in between.